This T cell receptor beta chain was recovered during a study of blood T cell repertoires in COVID-19. Assay: immunoSEQ multiplex PCR; the TCRdb copy retains only in-frame clones and omits some. The sample carries 200,000 to 300,000 clones, approximately 88% recorded once. Germline CDR1 is SGHRS and CDR2 is YFSETQ. The CDR3 consists of 13 residues. V lost 2 bases, J lost 7 bases, and 9 bases lay in between. Specimen: PBMCs or T cells enriched from blood (not recorded which). The clonotype was recovered from a woman aged 40 to 49 with acute COVID-19. The chain links TRBV5-1 to TRBJ1-4, with D possibly being TRBD1 (5 bases). The CDR3 here is CASSFAGSEKLFF. The DNA for the CDR3 is TGCGCCAGCAGCTTCGCAGGGTCTGAAAAACTGTTTTTT.